This note documents a single T cell receptor (beta chain) sequence. Its antigen is not identified. Stated time point: blood 2 weeks post-SBRT. Treatment described: 15 Gy SBRT to primary tumor, nephrectomy 4 weeks later. The patient's renal cell carcinoma had clear cell pathology. V was clipped by 4 bases and J by 9 bases, with 20 bases between them. The CDR3 extends over 15 amino acids. Germline V CDR1 and CDR2: SGHRS, YFSETQ. Only in-frame clones appear in the TCRdb table, and some are missing; sequencing was by immunoSEQ multiplex PCR. Counted here are tens of thousands of clones, roughly 80% occurring once; the ten biggest clones make up about 28%. This sample was taken from a study of radiation and T cells in renal cell carcinoma. Study at large: Nephrectomy followed 15 Gy stereotactic body radiation by 4 weeks. Notes on the study in general: In blood, top tumor clones expanded by 2 weeks, shrinking by 4. Pretreatment tumor biopsies were lacking, so baseline clonotypes are unknown.

The chain combines TRBV5-1 with TRBJ2-1, with TRBD1 as a possible D gene (5 bases). The sequenced sample was blood, obtained from a patient whose treatment included radiotherapy and nephrectomy. The TCR comes from a woman in her 70s with renal cell carcinoma. In nucleotides, the CDR3 is TGCGCCAGCAGCCCCGGACCCGCAGGGTGGGCTGAGCAGTTCTTC. This gives the protein CASSPGPAGWAEQFF.